This entry lists 4 T cell receptor beta chains sequenced from one sample in a study of CD8 T cells in Susac syndrome. The RNA, roughly 0.5 to 1 ug, was put through reverse transcription using random hexamers. TCRdb itself ran the immunoSEQ multiplex PCR reads through MiXCR, one entry per CDR3 protein. The sample lists 100,000 to 150,000 distinct CDR3 sequences, 85% to 95% occurring once. The sample consisted of CD4+ T cells from PBMCs. The source is a human donor with multiple sclerosis.

The V gene is TRBV7-9, the J gene TRBJ1-1, with 9 bases that match TRBD1. CDR3 length: 13 amino acids. J lost 2 bases, V lost 8 bases, and 3 bases had no gene match. Germline V lookup: CDR1 SEHNR, CDR2 FQNEAQ (reference sequence). CDR3 nucleotides: TGTGCCAGCCGACAGGGGGTAAACACTGAAGCTTTCTTT. Protein: CASRQGVNTEAFF.

The genes are TRBV5-6 and TRBJ1-3; possible D gene TRBD1, 5 bases. The CDR3 totals 15 residues. V was clipped by 4 bases and J by 2 bases, with 13 bases between them. Looked up from germline, CDR1 is SGHDT and CDR2 is YYEEEE. This chain's CDR3 is CASSLDPGPGNTIYF. The DNA of the CDR3 is TGTGCCAGCAGCCTAGACCCGGGACCTGGAAACACCATATATTTT.

This clonotype was observed a handful of times. This chain links TRBV6-5 with TRBJ1-2, with 7 bases fitting TRBD1. This CDR3 region has 14 residues. Germline lookup yields CDR1 MNHEY and CDR2 SVGAGI. V shed 3 bases, J shed 2 bases, and the junction held 3 bases outside the gene matches. The CDR3 DNA reads as TGTGCCAGCAGTTATGGACAGGCGAACTATGGCTACACCTTC. Amino acid sequence: CASSYGQANYGYTF.

This chain joins TRBV20-1 and TRBJ2-3; D unresolved. Germline CDR1 DFQATT, CDR2 SNEGSKA (reference sequence). The V and J ends lost 3 bases and 1 base respectively, with 11 bases between them. CDR3 size: 14 residues. The CDR3 nucleotides read TGCAGTGCTAGTATTCAGGCGGGCACAGATACGCAGTATTTT. Its translation: CSASIQAGTDTQYF.